This T cell receptor (beta chain) appears in the sequencing data of a study of blood T cell repertoires in COVID-19. Study at large: COVID-19 samples collected from the United States, Italy and Spain covered acute and convalescent phases. PBMCs, B-cell-depleted T cells, or T cells were the source of the cDNA or gDNA that made up the material.

Donors were grouped by their self-reported clinical history. This CDR3 contains 14 residues. Trimming took 2 bases from V and 4 from J, leaving 11 bases between them. Germline V gene data show CDR1 as MNHEY and CDR2 as SVGAGI. Authors' methods: Estimates of nucleated cell counts were drawn from the amplification of reference gene primers. TCRdb's copy holds only in-frame clones and misses some; the assay was immunoSEQ multiplex PCR. V, J and clone size reflect that table, while D and trimming were determined from the DNA. The sample comprises 200,000 to 300,000 clones, approximately 83% of which are singletons, and 3.3% rests with the top ten.

This chain links TRBV6-5 with TRBJ1-2; D may be TRBD1 (6 bases). Sequencing was performed on PBMCs or T cells enriched from blood (not recorded which). The sequence was collected from a woman aged 40 to 50 with acute COVID-19. CDR3 region: CASSYRTGSYGYTF. In DNA, the CDR3 is TGTGCCAGCAGTTACCGAACAGGGTCCTATGGCTACACCTTC.